These T cell receptor beta chains were read from a single sample in a study of high-grade serous ovarian cancer treatment subgroups. Method: immunoSEQ multiplex PCR; TCRdb's copy keeps in-frame clones and lacks some. The sample shows a few thousand clones, roughly four fifths of them seen only once. Sequencing input: tumor tissue. These receptors all stem from a human donor with high-grade serous ovarian cancer. CDR3s include the opening cysteine and the closing phenylalanine or tryptophan. Each record gives: CDR3 length, V gene, J gene, D gene, clone size, CDR3 protein, CDR3 DNA. D genes are given only for firm matches. Expanded clones get a size class; other rows say once, few or many, or leave the size out.

15,TRBV7-2,TRBJ1-2,.,.,CASSQDPGPLYGYTF,TGCGCCAGCAGCCAAGATCCAGGGCCACTCTATGGCTACACCTTC
14,TRBV10-2,TRBJ1-1,.,.,CASSDRGRGTEAFF,TGCGCCAGCAGTGACAGGGGAAGGGGAACTGAAGCTTTCTTT
11,TRBV20-1,TRBJ1-2,.,.,CSVGRSGGYTF,TGCAGCGTTGGGAGGAGCGGTGGCTACACCTTC
14,TRBV19,TRBJ2-5,.,.,CASSPGTNWETQYF,TGTGCCAGTAGCCCCGGGACGAACTGGGAGACCCAGTACTTC
16,TRBV19,TRBJ2-1,TRBD2,once,CASTRAGDVGVGEQFF,TGTGCCAGTACCCGAGCGGGAGATGTGGGTGTAGGTGAGCAGTTCTTC
12,TRBV18,TRBJ1-6,.,.,CASSLPGSPLHF,TGTGCCAGCTCCCTCCCCGGGTCACCCCTCCACTTT
16,TRBV5-6,TRBJ1-1,.,.,CASSLVRGQMNTEAFF,TGTGCCAGCAGCTTGGTACGGGGACAAATGAACACTGAAGCTTTCTTT
15,TRBV15,TRBJ1-2,TRBD1,.,CATRGGDRSYYGYTF,TGTGCCACCAGGGGGGGGGACAGGAGTTACTATGGCTACACCTTC
13,TRBV2,TRBJ2-5,.,.,CASSESVQETQYF,TGTGCCAGCAGTGAGTCGGTCCAAGAGACCCAGTACTTC
13,TRBV27,TRBJ2-5,.,.,CASSLTPWETQYF,TGTGCCAGCAGTTTAACACCTTGGGAGACCCAGTACTTC
12,TRBV11-2,TRBJ1-2,.,.,CASRTDSYGYTF,TGTGCCAGCAGAACCGACAGTTATGGCTACACCTTC
16,TRBV7-9,TRBJ1-2,.,few,CASSPTTGRVSYGYTF,TGTGCCAGCAGTCCGACCACAGGGAGAGTGAGCTATGGCTACACCTTC
16,TRBV11-3,TRBJ2-2,TRBD1,.,CASSLVGTANTGELFF,TGTGCCAGCAGCCTAGTAGGGACAGCGAACACCGGGGAGCTGTTTTTT
15,TRBV6-6,TRBJ2-7,.,.,CASSYSMRGTYEQYF,TGTGCCAGCAGTTACTCGATGAGAGGGACTTACGAGCAGTACTTC
14,TRBV15,TRBJ1-2,.,.,CATSSALDLRGYTF,TGTGCCACCAGCAGTGCTCTGGATCTCCGGGGCTACACCTTC
15,TRBV5-8,TRBJ2-2,.,few,CASSEVARGTGELFF,TGTGCCAGCAGCGAGGTTGCGAGGGGGACCGGGGAGCTGTTTTTT
11,TRBV30,TRBJ2-7,.,.,CAWTKTYEQYF,TGTGCCTGGACTAAAACCTACGAGCAGTACTTC
13,TRBV6-4,TRBJ2-3,TRBD1,.,CASRDRGTDTQYF,TGTGCCAGCCGGGACAGGGGGACAGATACGCAGTATTTT
16,TRBV5-1,TRBJ2-3,TRBD2,once,CASSLELAGGADTQYF,TGCGCCAGCAGCTTAGAACTAGCGGGAGGTGCAGATACGCAGTATTTT
14,TRBV9,TRBJ2-2,.,.,CASSVISVDGELFF,TGTGCCAGCAGCGTAATTTCCGTAGACGGGGAGCTGTTTTTT
15,TRBV11-3,TRBJ2-1,TRBD2,.,CASSRAGAGRREQFF,TGTGCCAGCAGCCGAGCGGGAGCGGGGAGGAGAGAGCAGTTCTTC
16,TRBV4-1,TRBJ2-2,.,.,CASSQVARQLTGELFF,TGCGCCAGCAGCCAAGTGGCTCGACAGCTCACCGGGGAGCTGTTTTTT
15,TRBV19,TRBJ2-1,.,.,CASSISPGDYNEQFF,TGTGCCAGTAGTATCAGCCCAGGGGACTACAATGAGCAGTTCTTC
17,TRBV19,TRBJ1-4,TRBD1,.,CASSISSGQGEDEKLFF,TGTGCCAGTAGTATTTCCTCGGGACAGGGAGAGGATGAAAAACTGTTTTTT
16,TRBV5-4,TRBJ1-1,TRBD1,few,CASRWDREVGGTEAFF,TGTGCCAGCCGCTGGGACAGGGAGGTCGGAGGCACTGAAGCTTTCTTT
15,TRBV7-9,TRBJ2-2,.,.,CASSLVSGSTGELFF,TGTGCCAGCAGCTTAGTGTCAGGGAGCACCGGGGAGCTGTTTTTT
15,TRBV5-5,TRBJ2-2,.,.,CASSLLQGGTGELFF,TGTGCCAGCAGCTTACTGCAGGGGGGCACCGGGGAGCTGTTTTTT
20,TRBV27,TRBJ2-1,TRBD2,.,CASSPVRGLAGARSYNEQFF,TGTGCCAGCAGTCCCGTTCGTGGGTTAGCGGGAGCCCGCTCCTACAATGAGCAGTTCTTC
12,TRBV5-1,TRBJ1-2,.,.,CASSLAGHGYTF,TGCGCCAGCAGCTTGGCAGGGCATGGCTACACCTTC
15,TRBV21-1,TRBJ1-1,.,once,CASSGSITIRTEAFF,TGTGCCAGCAGTGGTAGTATCACAATTCGCACTGAAGCTTTCTTT
10,TRBV5-8,TRBJ2-1,.,.,CASSWGEQFF,TGTGCCAGCAGCTGGGGTGAGCAGTTCTTC
14,TRBV11-2,TRBJ2-5,TRBD2,.,CASSPSAGVETQYF,TGTGCCAGCAGCCCCTCTGCGGGAGTGGAGACCCAGTACTTC
15,TRBV6-6,TRBJ1-5,.,.,CASSLRGAGNQPQHF,TGTGCCAGCAGTCTTCGGGGTGCGGGCAATCAGCCCCAGCATTTT
15,TRBV10-3,TRBJ2-2,TRBD1,.,CAAHWDRVNTGELFF,TGTGCCGCCCATTGGGACAGGGTGAACACCGGGGAGCTGTTTTTT
12,TRBV7-2,TRBJ1-2,.,.,CASSLLDYGYTF,TGTGCCAGCAGCTTATTGGACTATGGCTACACCTTC
16,TRBV18,TRBJ2-3,TRBD1,.,CASSPPETGGPDTQYF,TGTGCCAGCTCACCACCGGAAACAGGGGGCCCAGATACGCAGTATTTT
12,TRBV7-2,TRBJ2-3,.,.,CASSLIGDTQYF,TGTGCCAGCAGCTTAATCGGAGATACGCAGTATTTT
13,TRBV2,TRBJ2-7,.,.,CASGRERGYEQYF,TGTGCCAGCGGCCGGGAGAGGGGCTACGAGCAGTACTTC
16,TRBV5-1,TRBJ2-1,.,.,CASSPPPGNFYNEQFF,TGCGCCAGCAGCCCACCGCCAGGGAACTTCTACAATGAGCAGTTCTTC
15,TRBV28,TRBJ1-5,.,.,CASSGQRVSNQPQHF,TGTGCCAGCAGTGGACAGCGAGTTAGCAATCAGCCCCAGCATTTT
16,TRBV5-1,TRBJ2-1,TRBD2,.,CASSRASGSSYNEQFF,TGCGCCAGCAGCCGGGCTAGCGGGAGCTCCTACAATGAGCAGTTCTTC
14,TRBV9,TRBJ2-7,TRBD1,.,CASSVGTGRYEQYF,TGTGCCAGCAGCGTAGGGACAGGGCGCTACGAGCAGTACTTC
14,TRBV5-6,TRBJ1-4,TRBD1,once,CASSLDRGREKLFF,TGTGCCAGCAGCTTGGACAGGGGGCGCGAAAAACTGTTTTTT
15,TRBV11-2,TRBJ2-1,TRBD2,.,CASSLASGRIYEQFF,TGTGCCAGCAGCTTAGCGAGCGGGAGGATCTATGAGCAGTTCTTC
15,TRBV6-4,TRBJ1-1,.,.,CASSADSGGASEAFF,TGTGCCAGCAGTGCCGACTCCGGAGGGGCCTCTGAAGCTTTCTTT
14,TRBV6-1,TRBJ1-4,.,.,CASSKAGPGRELFF,TGTGCCAGCAGTAAGGCGGGTCCAGGGAGGGAACTGTTTTTT
12,TRBV21-1,TRBJ1-2,.,.,CASSFTPYGYTF,TGTGCCAGCAGCTTCACCCCCTATGGCTACACCTTC
14,TRBV28,TRBJ1-2,TRBD1,.,CASSSQGHLYGYTF,TGTGCCAGCAGTTCACAGGGGCACCTCTATGGCTACACCTTC
17,TRBV4-1,TRBJ2-1,TRBD2,.,CASSHPGGSGSYNEQFF,TGCGCCAGCAGCCACCCGGGAGGTAGCGGGAGCTACAATGAGCAGTTCTTC
12,TRBV27,TRBJ2-7,.,.,CASRSASYEQYF,TGTGCCAGCCGAAGCGCCTCCTACGAGCAGTACTTC
14,TRBV6-1,TRBJ2-7,TRBD1,.,CAIIRDSSSYEQYF,TGTGCCATCATACGGGACAGCAGCTCCTACGAGCAGTACTTC
16,TRBV9,TRBJ2-2,.,.,CASSVEVAELTGELFF,TGTGCCAGCAGCGTCGAGGTAGCGGAGCTCACCGGGGAGCTGTTTTTT
13,TRBV10-3,TRBJ1-5,.,.,CATRTASNQPQHF,TGTGCCACCCGGACGGCGAGCAATCAGCCCCAGCATTTT
16,TRBV28,TRBJ2-1,TRBD2,once,CASSLNSAGAFGEQFF,TGTGCCAGCAGTTTAAACTCAGCGGGAGCTTTCGGTGAGCAGTTCTTC
14,TRBV6-1,TRBJ1-3,TRBD1,.,CASKWTGKGNTIYF,TGTGCCAGCAAATGGACAGGGAAAGGAAACACCATATATTTT
10,TRBV19,TRBJ1-2,.,.,CAKLRNGYTF,TGTGCCAAATTAAGGAACGGCTACACCTTC
14,TRBV2,TRBJ1-5,TRBD1,.,CASRGTVSNQPQHF,TGTGCCAGCAGGGGGACAGTTAGCAATCAGCCCCAGCATTTT